The entry below describes one TCR beta chain. Its antigen is unknown. Other DNA sequences within the sample encode an identical CDR3. This CDR3 comprises 14 residues. After removal of 0 bases from V and 4 bases from J, the junction contained 2 bases not matched to a gene. Looked up from germline, CDR1 is SGHRS and CDR2 is YFSETQ. Here immunoSEQ multiplex PCR was the method, and the copy in TCRdb shows in-frame clones only, minus some. The table has tens of thousands of clones, around 90% seen once. Each patient experienced a relapse that followed autologous stem cell transplantation, and brentuximab vedotin exposure varied. The sample is drawn from a study of PD-1 blockade in classical Hodgkin lymphoma. Turning to the study itself: Nivolumab 3 mg/kg was given intravenously every 2 weeks. Study-wide points: The drivers behind the repertoire differences, possibly disease activity or prior therapy, remain undefined. While CD8+ TCR diversity did not rise significantly by C4D1, CD4+ TCR diversity did. Newly diagnosed patients were said to have less baseline TCR diversity than healthy donors did.

The chain uses TRBV5-1 and TRBJ2-5; 8 bases fit TRBD1. The material was peripheral blood mononuclear cells (PBMCs), obtained before the second cycle of nivolumab. The receptor was isolated from a human donor with classical Hodgkin lymphoma. The CDR3 spells CASSLAGQGETQYF. The CDR3, as DNA: TGCGCCAGCAGCTTGGCAGGACAGGGAGAGACCCAGTACTTC.